The rows below give T cell receptor beta chains drawn from one sample of a study of early stage breast cancer tumors. This table comes from immunoSEQ multiplex PCR, and its TCRdb copy is limited to in-frame clones, with some not included. The sample includes fewer than 25,000 clones, about 67% seen only once; the top ten take around 9.4%. Sequenced: breast tumor tissue. These receptors were collected from a person aged 55 to 70 with breast cancer. Each CDR3 is given with its conserved first and last residue. A D gene is named only where the DNA matches it firmly. Clone size is stated in some rows and not others, as once, few, many or a class when expanded.

>TRBD2|TRBJ2-7|TRBV29-1|many
TGCAGCGTCCCTTCTAGCGGCTCCTACGAGCAGTACTTC
CSVPSSGSYEQYF
>.|TRBJ2-5|TRBV5-4|.
TGTGCCAGCAGCGCGCAGGCAGGAGAGACCCAGTACTTC
CASSAQAGETQYF
>.|TRBJ2-7|TRBV28|.
TGTGCCAGCAGACCCTCACCGGGACACCTGGACGAGCAGTACTTC
CASRPSPGHLDEQYF
>.|TRBJ1-5|TRBV7-2|.
TGTGCCAGCAGCTTAGCTGCGGGAAATCAGCCCCAGCATTTT
CASSLAAGNQPQHF
>.|TRBJ2-5|TRBV27|.
TGTGCCAGCAGTCCGCACATGTACCAAGAGACCCAGTACTTC
CASSPHMYQETQYF
>TRBD1|TRBJ2-7|TRBV19|.
TGTGCCAGTGCGAAGGGGGCAGGTTCCTACGAGCAGTACTTC
CASAKGAGSYEQYF
>.|TRBJ2-7|TRBV5-5|.
TGTGCCAGCAGCTCCATCAGGGACTACGAGCAGTACTTC
CASSSIRDYEQYF
>.|TRBJ1-2|TRBV5-6|.
TGTGCCAGCAGCCCACCGACGGGATTTTTACTCCGTGGCTACACCTTC
CASSPPTGFLLRGYTF
>TRBD2|TRBJ2-3|TRBV11-3|.
TGTGCCAGCAGCTCGTGGACTGGCGGGGGTCCAGATACGCAGTATTTT
CASSSWTGGGPDTQYF
>.|TRBJ1-2|TRBV5-8|.
TGTGCCAGCAGCTCCCAGGTTAACTATGGCTACACCTTC
CASSSQVNYGYTF
>.|TRBJ1-3|TRBV19|.
TGTGCCAGTAGTTCCAGGGCTGGAGGAAACACCATATATTTT
CASSSRAGGNTIYF
>.|TRBJ1-2|TRBV29-1|once
TGCAGCGTTGGCGGTCTCCAACACCGAACTAACTATGGCTACACCTTC
CSVGGLQHRTNYGYTF
>.|TRBJ1-1|TRBV9|.
TGTGCCAGCAGCGGGTCCCCGGGGGGAATGAACACTGAAGCTTTCTTT
CASSGSPGGMNTEAFF
>.|TRBJ2-3|TRBV12-2|once
TGTGCAAGTCGCTTAGTAGGGGGTCTTATTGAGGGACTAGCGGCCCGTACGCAGTATTTT
CASRLVGGLIEGLAARTQYF
>.|TRBJ2-1|TRBV7-2|.
TGTGCCAGCAGCGCGCCAGCGGGCTACAATGAGCAGTTCTTC
CASSAPAGYNEQFF
>.|TRBJ1-1|TRBV5-1|once
TGCGCCAGCAGACCCATCCCGGGAAGTTTAATGAACACTGAAGCTTTCTTT
CASRPIPGSLMNTEAFF
>.|TRBJ1-5|TRBV7-2|.
TGTGCCAGCAGCCATCGGGACAATTTTGGCAATCAGCCCCAGCATTTT
CASSHRDNFGNQPQHF
>.|TRBJ1-5|TRBV9|.
TGTGCCAGCAGCCCCAATTCCGGAGATCAGCCCCAGCATTTT
CASSPNSGDQPQHF
>TRBD2|TRBJ2-1|TRBV25-1|once
TGTGCCAGCAGTGTGGGGGGGATCCACAATGAGCAGTTCTTC
CASSVGGIHNEQFF
>.|TRBJ2-7|TRBV4-1|.
TGCGCCAGCAGCCAGGTCGGCGGAAGGGGAACCTACGAGCAGTACTTC
CASSQVGGRGTYEQYF
>TRBD2|TRBJ2-7|TRBV30|.
TGTGCCTGGGGCCGGGCGGGAGGCCACGAGCAGTACTTC
CAWGRAGGHEQYF
>TRBD2|TRBJ2-5|TRBV2|.
TGTGCCAGCAGCAGCGGGAGTGGGAAGACCCAGTACTTC
CASSSGSGKTQYF
>.|TRBJ2-3|TRBV5-4|.
TGTGCCAGCAGCGCGACAGCTTTCCCAGATACGCAGTATTTT
CASSATAFPDTQYF
>.|TRBJ1-1|TRBV29-1|few
TGCAGCGTTGGTGGGGGGGTGTCCGAAGCTTTCTTT
CSVGGGVSEAFF
>TRBD2|TRBJ2-3|TRBV4-3|.
TGCGCCAGCAGCCAAGATCTAGCGGGAGGGGGCAACACAGATACGCAGTATTTT
CASSQDLAGGGNTDTQYF
>TRBD2|TRBJ2-7|TRBV7-8|.
TGTGCCAGCAGCTTAGCGGGGTCTAGCGGGGCGACTGGTTACGAGCAGTACTTC
CASSLAGSSGATGYEQYF
>TRBD2|TRBJ2-7|TRBV19|few
TGTGCCAGTAGCATTGGGCGGGAGGCCGAGCAGTACTTC
CASSIGREAEQYF
>.|TRBJ2-7|TRBV11-2|.
TGTGCCAGCAGCTTTGGTATACTTCAAAACTACGAGCAGTACTTC
CASSFGILQNYEQYF
>TRBD2|TRBJ2-1|TRBV10-3|.
TGTGCCCTATCCCCTTCCGGGACTAGCGGGGTCAATGAGCAGTTCTTC
CALSPSGTSGVNEQFF
>TRBD2|TRBJ2-3|TRBV30|.
TGTGCCTGGAGTCAAGGGGAGGGGGATACGCAGTATTTT
CAWSQGEGDTQYF
>TRBD1|TRBJ1-5|TRBV6-5|.
TGTGCCAGCAGTTTAGCAGGGGGTTCAATTCAGCCCCAGCATTTT
CASSLAGGSIQPQHF
>.|TRBJ2-1|TRBV5-6|few
TGTGCCAGCAGCTCTGGTATGAGCTCCTACAATGAGCAGTTCTTC
CASSSGMSSYNEQFF
>TRBD1|TRBJ2-1|TRBV29-1|.
TGCAGCGCTGGACAGGGGACGCCCGAGCAGTTCTTC
CSAGQGTPEQFF
>.|TRBJ2-1|TRBV27|once
TGTGCCAGCAGTTTATCCTGGAGTCAGGGTGAGCAGTTCTTC
CASSLSWSQGEQFF
>.|TRBJ1-2|TRBV28|many
TGTGCCAGCAGTTTGCGAGGAGAGGGCTACACCTTC
CASSLRGEGYTF
>.|TRBJ1-1|TRBV7-8|.
TGTGCCAGCAGCTTAGCTCAGGGTCGGAACACTGAAGCTTTCTTT
CASSLAQGRNTEAFF
>TRBD2|TRBJ2-1|TRBV28|few
TGTGCCAGCAGTCCCTTTAAAAGCGGGAGAGAGTTATTCTGGGGCTCCTACAATGAGCAGTTCTTC
CASSPFKSGRELFWGSYNEQFF
>TRBD2|TRBJ2-1|TRBV2|.
TGTGCCAGCAGTGTGATTCCTAGCGGGATATCCTACAATGAGCAGTTCTTC
CASSVIPSGISYNEQFF
>TRBD1|TRBJ2-3|TRBV25-1|.
TGTGCCAGCAGTGAATATCTTGGACAGGGGGTACTCACAGATACGCAGTATTTT
CASSEYLGQGVLTDTQYF
>.|TRBJ2-7|TRBV19|few
TGTGCCAGTAGTCCCCCCACGGGGTACGGCTACGAGCAGTACTTC
CASSPPTGYGYEQYF
>.|TRBJ1-1|TRBV6-5|.
TGTGCCAGCAGACTAATTCTGAACACTGAAGCTTTCTTT
CASRLILNTEAFF
>TRBD1|TRBJ1-2|TRBV7-2|.
TGTGCCAGCAGCCTGACAGGGGGCGGCGATGGCTACACCTTC
CASSLTGGGDGYTF
>TRBD2|TRBJ2-7|TRBV19|.
TGTGCCAGTAGTCGGACTAGCGGCTACGAGCAGTACTTC
CASSRTSGYEQYF
>TRBD1|TRBJ2-7|TRBV30|.
TGTGCCTGGAGTGGGGACCGGGGACAGGGGGCGAACGAGCAGTACTTC
CAWSGDRGQGANEQYF
>.|TRBJ2-1|TRBV5-1|.
TGCGCCAGCAGGAGGGCGGTCTCCTACAATGAGCAGTTCTTC
CASRRAVSYNEQFF